A selection of T cell receptor beta chains follows, all from one sample in a study of CD4 T cells in relation to SARS-CoV-2 and coronaviruses. Sequencing was performed with immunoSEQ multiplex PCR; in TCRdb, only in-frame clones are kept and a portion is missing. The repertoire consists of under 70,000 clones, with roughly 85% occurring once and the leading ten covering about 1.4%. What was sequenced was memory CD4+ T cells from PBMCs. These TCRs come from a human donor in good health. CDR3s include the opening cysteine and the closing phenylalanine or tryptophan. A D gene is named only where the DNA matches it firmly. Size is omitted from some rows. Given values are once, few, many or a class for expanded clones.

clone_size cdr3_length j_call d_call v_call cdr3_aa cdr3_nt
- 15 TRBJ2-3 - TRBV4-2 CATSLEGSSTDTQYF TGTGCCACTTCACTGGAGGGCAGCAGCACAGATACGCAGTATTTT
once 16 TRBJ2-7 TRBD2 TRBV28 CASSFSSGSYTYEQYF TGTGCCAGCAGTTTCTCAAGCGGGAGCTACACCTACGAGCAGTACTTC
- 17 TRBJ2-1 TRBD2 TRBV19 CASSPAGGLAGVNEQFF TGTGCCAGTAGTCCAGCAGGAGGGCTAGCGGGAGTCAATGAGCAGTTCTTC
- 15 TRBJ2-4 TRBD2 TRBV7-3 CASSLSSGSKNIQYF TGTGCCAGCAGCTTATCTAGCGGGTCCAAAAACATTCAGTACTTC
few 15 TRBJ2-7 - TRBV7-9 CASSFLQAGSYEQYF TGTGCCAGCAGCTTCCTTCAAGCGGGTAGCTACGAGCAGTACTTC
- 15 TRBJ1-3 - TRBV6-5 CASILRGVSGNTIYF TGTGCCAGCATTCTACGGGGGGTCTCTGGAAACACCATATATTTT
- 15 TRBJ1-1 - TRBV2 CASSDVRGLNTEAFF TGTGCCAGCAGCGACGTCAGGGGTTTGAACACTGAAGCTTTCTTT
- 14 TRBJ1-1 - TRBV9 CASSAQRSNTEAFF TGTGCCAGCAGCGCCCAGCGCTCGAACACTGAAGCTTTCTTT
once 16 TRBJ2-4 - TRBV28 CASSLTDTLAKNIQYF TGTGCCAGCAGTTTAACTGACACTCTAGCCAAAAACATTCAGTACTTC
- 11 TRBJ1-1 - TRBV28 CASSSAPEAFF TGTGCCAGCAGTTCCGCCCCGGAAGCTTTCTTT
once 14 TRBJ1-2 TRBD1 TRBV27 CASRTSGTGDGYTF TGTGCCAGCAGGACCTCCGGGACAGGGGATGGCTACACCTTC
- 14 TRBJ2-7 - TRBV19 CASSQPGSTYEQYF TGTGCCAGTAGTCAACCAGGTTCTACCTACGAGCAGTACTTC
- 19 TRBJ2-4 - TRBV5-6 CASSLYSPDTRIAKNIQYF TGTGCCAGCAGCTTGTATTCCCCGGATACCAGAATAGCCAAAAACATTCAGTACTTC
few 14 TRBJ1-1 - TRBV27 CASSLAQGGSEAFF TGTGCCAGCAGTTTAGCACAGGGAGGTTCTGAAGCTTTCTTT
- 14 TRBJ1-6 - TRBV11-2 CASSLAAGHSPLHF TGTGCCAGCAGCTTAGCAGCAGGGCATTCACCCCTCCACTTT
- 15 TRBJ2-3 - TRBV11-2 CASFGQGRGSDTQYF TGTGCCAGCTTCGGGCAGGGTCGAGGGTCAGATACGCAGTATTTT
- 16 TRBJ1-1 - TRBV27 CASRPIGPGSGTEAFF TGTGCCAGCAGACCGATCGGGCCGGGTTCGGGCACTGAAGCTTTCTTT
- 16 TRBJ2-3 - TRBV6-1 CASSGLQQRFTDTQYF TGTGCCAGCAGTGGTTTACAACAGAGGTTCACAGATACGCAGTATTTT
- 19 TRBJ1-5 TRBD1 TRBV19 CASSRLTTGTGGLNQPQHF TGTGCCAGTAGTAGATTAACAACCGGGACAGGGGGTCTCAATCAGCCCCAGCATTTT
- 13 TRBJ2-1 TRBD2 TRBV6-1 CASSRDYLNEQFF TGTGCCAGCAGCCGGGACTACCTCAATGAGCAGTTCTTC
- 15 TRBJ2-5 TRBD2 TRBV7-7 CASSLRLARQETQYF TGTGCCAGCAGCCTCCGACTAGCGAGACAAGAGACCCAGTACTTC
- 14 TRBJ2-3 - TRBV3-1/TRBV3-2 CASSPGPRTDTQYF TGTGCCAGCAGCCCGGGACCACGCACAGATACGCAGTATTTT
- 13 TRBJ2-5 - TRBV19 CASWDIRQETQYF TGTGCCAGCTGGGACATTCGACAGGAGACCCAGTACTTC
- 14 TRBJ2-7 TRBD1 TRBV30 CAWSTPRTGVEQYF TGTGCCTGGAGTACGCCCCGGACAGGGGTTGAGCAGTACTTC
few 11 TRBJ2-1 - TRBV2 CASSPYNEQFF TGTGCCAGCAGCCCTTACAATGAGCAGTTCTTC
- 15 TRBJ2-7 - TRBV5-1 CASSPGGGQIYEQYF TGCGCCAGCAGCCCAGGAGGGGGGCAGATCTACGAGCAGTACTTC
- 16 TRBJ2-7 - TRBV5-5 CASSPPTPGLHYEQYF TGTGCCAGCAGCCCCCCAACCCCCGGGCTTCACTACGAGCAGTACTTC
- 14 TRBJ2-1 TRBD1 TRBV7-2 CASRPGGPNNEQFF TGTGCCAGCAGACCAGGGGGCCCTAACAATGAGCAGTTCTTC
- 11 TRBJ2-1 - TRBV5-1 CASSVYNEQFF TGCGCCAGCAGCGTCTACAATGAGCAGTTCTTC
- 16 TRBJ2-4 TRBD1 TRBV19 CASSIGRTGYPNIQYF TGTGCCAGTAGTATAGGTAGGACAGGTTACCCAAACATTCAGTACTTC
- 17 TRBJ2-1 TRBD2 TRBV28 CASRETSGRSSYNEQFF TGTGCCAGCAGGGAGACTAGCGGCAGAAGCTCCTACAATGAGCAGTTCTTC
- 14 TRBJ2-7 TRBD1 TRBV5-1 CASSPDRSSYEQYF TGCGCCAGCAGCCCGGACAGGAGCTCCTACGAGCAGTACTTC
few 8 TRBJ2-3 - TRBV11-3 CASSLGYF TGTGCCAGCAGCTTGGGTTATTTT
- 15 TRBJ2-6 - TRBV18 CASSPGVSGANVLTF TGTGCCAGCTCGCCCGGGGTGTCTGGGGCCAACGTCCTGACTTTC
- 15 TRBJ2-1 TRBD2 TRBV28 CASGRGTSGSSEQFF TGTGCCAGCGGGCGCGGGACTAGCGGGAGTTCTGAGCAGTTCTTC
- 16 TRBJ2-3 TRBD2 TRBV28 CASLDPSGRASDTQYF TGTGCCAGCCTAGATCCTAGCGGGAGGGCCTCAGATACGCAGTATTTT
once 13 TRBJ2-1 TRBD1 TRBV28 CASSTRGPNEQFF TGTGCCAGCAGTACCAGGGGGCCGAATGAGCAGTTCTTC
- 15 TRBJ2-7 - TRBV30 CAWRAGTSFQYEQYF TGTGCCTGGAGGGCGGGCACCTCATTCCAATACGAGCAGTACTTC
- 12 TRBJ2-1 - TRBV27 CASSPSGRKQFF TGTGCCAGCAGTCCCTCCGGACGCAAGCAGTTCTTC
few 14 TRBJ1-1 - TRBV7-9 CASSLAGRKTEAFF TGTGCCAGCAGCTTGGCAGGTAGGAAGACTGAAGCTTTCTTT
- 15 TRBJ2-1 TRBD1 TRBV5-1 CASSYGQGVRNEQFF TGCGCCAGCAGCTACGGACAGGGTGTTAGGAATGAGCAGTTCTTC
- 13 TRBJ2-7 - TRBV21-1 CASSKGQGDEQYF TGTGCCAGCAGCAAAGGGCAGGGCGACGAGCAGTACTTC